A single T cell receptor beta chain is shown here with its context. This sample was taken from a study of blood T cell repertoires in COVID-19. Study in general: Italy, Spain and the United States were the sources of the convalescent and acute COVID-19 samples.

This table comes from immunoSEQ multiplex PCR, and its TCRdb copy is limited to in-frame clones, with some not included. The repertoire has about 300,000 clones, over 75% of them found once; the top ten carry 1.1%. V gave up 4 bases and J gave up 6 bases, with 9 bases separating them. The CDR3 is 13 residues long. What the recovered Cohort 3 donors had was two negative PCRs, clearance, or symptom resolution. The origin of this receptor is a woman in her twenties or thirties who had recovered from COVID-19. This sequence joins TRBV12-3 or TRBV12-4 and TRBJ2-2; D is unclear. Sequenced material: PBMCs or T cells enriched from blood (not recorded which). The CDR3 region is CASSSNSAGELFF. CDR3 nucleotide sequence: TGTGCCAGCAGTTCAAACAGTGCCGGGGAGCTGTTTTTT.